This TCR beta chain was identified during a study of CD8 T cells in ankylosing spondylitis. Study-level points and caveats: From matched ankylosing spondylitis synovial fluid, disease-linked clones were reportedly recovered at significantly enriched levels.

With 5 bases clipped from V and 6 bases from J, the junction kept 10 bases outside the gene matches. CDR3 length equals 15 residues. CDR1 MDHEN and CDR2 SYDVKM come from the germline V gene. Via MiXCR, TCRdb re-called the 5' RACE reads, giving one row per CDR3 protein. The table has 130,000 or so distinct CDR3 sequences, about 10% seen once. A remark on this clonotype: Its antigen is not identified.

What was sequenced was blood, either unsorted or a sorted T cell fraction (not recorded which). The receptor's source is a female donor with ankylosing spondylitis or in good health (not recorded which). The chain has TRBV28 and TRBJ2-5; 9 nucleotides line up with TRBD1. DNA of the CDR3: TGTGCCAGCAGTCCCGGGACAGGGTCCAGGAAGACCCAGTACTTC. Translated, it gives CASSPGTGSRKTQYF.